These 27 T cell receptor beta chains came from one sample sequenced in a study of cytomegalovirus exposure and HLA in healthy donors (dated by TCRdb to 2016 to 2017). The library was generated by the immunoSEQ multiplex PCR assay. The multiplex PCR relied on a mix of 60 forward primers for TCR Vbeta segments and 13 reverse primers for TCR Jbeta segments. TCRdb limited this immuneACCESS table to in-frame rearrangements with V and J called. A share of clones is missing; checked studies link under half to unresolved V genes, and the rest is unexplained. This sample comprises fewer than 200,000 clones, around 80% of them detected only once. The ten largest clones add up to less than 1% of the sample. Sequenced material: PBMCs. The receptors stem from a female donor in good health and CMV-seronegative.

The rearrangement uses TRBV7-6 and TRBJ2-5, with 12 bases lining up with TRBD1. The germline CDR1 and CDR2 sequences are SGHVS and FNYEAQ. The CDR3 consists of 16 residues. After removal of 3 bases from V and 4 bases from J, the junction contained 6 bases not matched to a gene. The CDR3 sequence is CASSFSRDRGRETQYF. In DNA, the CDR3 is TGTGCCAGCAGCTTTTCAAGGGACAGGGGGCGAGAGACCCAGTACTTC.

The V call is TRBV28, the J call TRBJ2-3; tentatively, D is TRBD1 (5 bases). The CDR3 is 15 residues long. V dropped 4 bases and J dropped 1 base, with 12 bases sitting between them. Germline V lookup: CDR1 MDHEN, CDR2 SYDVKM. CDR3 sequence (DNA): TGTGCCAGCAGTTCTACAGGTCTTGGCACAGATACGCAGTATTTT. This codes for CASSSTGLGTDTQYF.

This clone was seen a few times. Here the CDR3 reads CASSISGNEQYF. The CDR3 DNA follows: TGTGCCAGTAGTATATCCGGGAATGAGCAGTACTTC. The chain uses TRBV19 and TRBJ2-7; D might be TRBD2 (5 bases). The CDR3 sequence is 12 residues long. Trimming shortened V by 2 bases and J by 7 bases, and 9 bases separated the two germline ends. In germline, CDR1 is LNHDA, CDR2 SQIVND (reference sequence).

The V gene is TRBV11-2, the J gene TRBJ2-5; the match to TRBD2 covers 7 bases. Germline V gene lookup returns CDR1 SGHAT and CDR2 FQNNGV. This CDR3 has 14 residues. The V gene end was trimmed by 5 bases and the J gene end by 11 bases; junction bases not matched to a gene: 14. CDR3 sequence reads: CASSRDSGGREQYF. The CDR3 DNA sequence: TGTGCCAGCAGCCGCGACTCCGGGGGGAGAGAGCAGTACTTC.

This clone has more than one count but fewer than ten. The V call is TRBV5-1, the J call TRBJ2-1; 7 bases align to TRBD1. The CDR3 runs to 15 residues. J was trimmed by 6 bases and V by 3 bases; bases with no gene match: 9. Germline V lookup: CDR1 SGHRS, CDR2 YFSETQ. CDR3 DNA sequence: TGCGCCAGCAGCTCCCGAACCGGGGACAGCAATGAGCAGTTCTTC. This translates into CASSSRTGDSNEQFF.

This sequence joins TRBV11-3 and TRBJ1-5; 7 bases are a match to TRBD1. CDR1 and CDR2 (germline): SGHNT, YENEEA. The CDR3 is 16 amino acids. The junction had 7 bases not matched to a gene; V was cut back by 5 bases and J by 0 bases. The CDR3 region has the DNA TGTGCCAGCAGCCTAGGGACAGTTTATAGCAATCAGCCCCAGCATTTT. Protein product: CASSLGTVYSNQPQHF.

V is TRBV7-6 and J is TRBJ2-1; 9 nucleotides line up with TRBD2. This CDR3 has 16 residues. Germline-derived CDR1 and CDR2 are SGHVS and FNYEAQ. V gave up 3 bases and J gave up 4 bases; unmatched junction bases: 7. CDR3 DNA: TGTGCCAGCAGCTTGGGCGGGGGGGCGAAGTACAATGAGCAGTTCTTC. Translation gives CASSLGGGAKYNEQFF.

The V and J genes are TRBV19 and TRBJ2-2, with D tentatively TRBD2 (7 bases). In germline, CDR1 is LNHDA, CDR2 SQIVND (reference sequence). The CDR3 contains 16 residues. Trimming left V 4 bases short and J 7 bases short, with 19 bases between. The CDR3 DNA reads as TGTGCCAGTAGTAGGCCCTCGCGGGGGCTTCTCGGGGAGCTGTTTTTT. Protein product: CASSRPSRGLLGELFF.

This clone was detected only once. Written as DNA, the CDR3 is TGTGCCAGCAGTTCCGTTACAGGTAACAATGAGCAGTTCTTC. The encoded protein is CASSSVTGNNEQFF. This chain joins TRBV6-5 and TRBJ2-1, with D tentatively TRBD1 (5 bases). V was trimmed by 4 bases and J by 5 bases, leaving 12 bases between them. This CDR3 spans 14 amino acids. In germline, CDR1 is MNHEY, CDR2 SVGAGI.

The CDR3 sequence: CASSSVYQETQYF. The CDR3, as DNA: TGTGCCAGCAGTTCGGTCTACCAAGAGACCCAGTACTTC. J is TRBJ2-5 and V is TRBV6-1; D remains unclear. The germline V gene encodes CDR1 MNHNS and CDR2 SASEGT. Trimming took off 5 bases at V and 0 bases at J, with 7 bases between the two ends. CDR3 length equals 13 residues.

This chain links TRBV11-2 with TRBJ2-7; D is perhaps TRBD2 (5 bases). CDR3 length: 16 amino acids. Germline CDR1 is SGHAT and CDR2 is FQNNGV. Trimming removed 1 base from V and 4 bases from J, with 17 bases in between. CDR3 protein: CASSLVVLAGPYEQYF. The CDR3 DNA sequence: TGTGCCAGCAGCTTAGTGGTATTGGCGGGCCCATACGAGCAGTACTTC. Full variable domain (outside the CDR3, taken from reference TRBV11-2 and TRBJ2-7): EAGVAQSPRYKIIEKRQSVAFWCNPISGHATLYWYQQILGQGPKLLIQFQNNGVVDDSQLPKDRFSAERLKGVDSTLKIQPAKLEDSAVYLCASSLVVLAGPYEQYFGPGTRLTVT.

The chain joins TRBV2 to TRBJ2-5, with a weak D call TRBD1 (6 bases). The J call may not be correct, given that the DNA end is closer to TRBJ2-7. The CDR3 has 15 residues. CDR1 and CDR2 from the germline V gene are SNHLY and FYNNEI. The CDR3 is CASSPGDTASYEQYF. The CDR3 DNA is TGTGCCAGCTCCCCCGGGGACACCGCCTCCTACGAGCAGTACTTC.

The genes are TRBV6-7 and TRBJ2-1, with TRBD1 as a possible D gene (5 bases). TRBV6-7 counts as an open reading frame of uncertain function. Trimming left V 0 bases short and J 12 bases short, with 18 bases between. The CDR3 spans 15 residues. The CDR3 is CASSYSGLDLERQFF. CDR3 coding DNA: TGTGCCAGCAGTTACTCGGGGCTGGATCTGGAAAGGCAGTTCTTC.

This rearrangement joins TRBV19 to TRBJ1-6, with D perhaps matching TRBD1 (6 bases). The CDR3 is made up of 16 amino acids. Germline assignment: CDR1 LNHDA and CDR2 SQIVND (reference sequence). V lost 5 bases, J lost 0 bases, and 11 bases lay in between. The CDR3: CASSSQGNSYNSPLHF. DNA of the CDR3: TGTGCCAGTAGTTCACAGGGTAACTCCTATAATTCACCCCTCCACTTT.

V is TRBV19 and J is TRBJ2-2; unclear D gene. Trimming removed 5 bases at V and 3 bases at J, with 7 bases between. From germline, CDR1 is LNHDA and CDR2 SQIVND (reference sequence). The CDR3 contains 13 residues. The CDR3, as DNA: TGTGCCAGTAGTCGCAGTTACACCGGGGAGCTGTTTTTT. Translating it yields CASSRSYTGELFF.

The CDR3 spells CASSLAGTGRYLTEAFF. CDR3 nucleotides: TGTGCCAGCAGCTTAGCGGGGACAGGGAGGTACTTGACTGAAGCTTTCTTT. V gene TRBV7-2 combines with J gene TRBJ1-1; TRBD1 agrees at 9 bases. The CDR3 sequence is 17 residues long. The germline V gene has CDR1 SGHTA and CDR2 FQGNSA. J was trimmed by 5 bases and V by 0 bases; bases with no gene match: 10.

The J gene is TRBJ2-3, the V gene TRBV19, with 16 bases matching TRBD2. The CDR3 contains 18 residues. The J segment lost 1 base and the V segment lost 8 bases, leaving 9 bases of the junction unmatched. Germline values: CDR1 LNHDA, CDR2 SQIVND (reference sequence). CDR3 residues: CASGPGLAGGLGTDTQYF. The CDR3 DNA follows: TGTGCCAGTGGACCGGGACTAGCGGGAGGGTTGGGCACAGATACGCAGTATTTT.

The chain joins TRBV28 to TRBJ2-5; D gene ambiguous. This CDR3 region has 11 residues. The germline V and J ends were trimmed by 8 bases and 1 base, with 5 bases remaining between them. Germline loops: CDR1 MDHEN, CDR2 SYDVKM. The CDR3 DNA sequence: TGTGCCAGCCTTTCCCAAGAGACCCAGTACTTC. Translation: CASLSQETQYF.

In DNA, the CDR3 is TGCGCCAGCAGCCAAGAGCGCGTTAGCAATCAGCCCCAGCATTTT. Protein: CASSQERVSNQPQHF. The V call is TRBV4-3, the J call TRBJ1-5; no clear D. Per germline, CDR1 LGHNA and CDR2 YSLEER. The CDR3 is 15 amino acids. Trimming removed 0 bases at V and 0 bases at J, with 6 bases between.

The rearrangement links TRBV5-4 to TRBJ2-2; 11 nucleotides match TRBD2. In germline, CDR1 is SGHNT, CDR2 YYREEE (reference sequence). V lost 4 bases and J lost 5; bases outside the gene matches: 13. The CDR3 length is 18 residues. CDR3 amino acids: CASSLPNLAGGGTGELFF. The CDR3 nucleotides are TGTGCCAGCAGCCTTCCAAATCTAGCGGGAGGTGGAACCGGGGAGCTGTTTTTT.

Comment on this clone: One junction end does not reproduce the germline sequence, and a read error may be involved. The chain joins TRBV28 to TRBJ1-5; D is ambiguous. This CDR3 comprises 14 residues. Germline CDR1 and CDR2: MDHEN and SYDVKM. The CDR3 region is CASSYPAPSAGMDF. The DNA for the CDR3 is TGTGCCAGCAGTTACCCCGCGCCTTCCGCTGGTATGGATTTT.

The chain employs TRBV4-1 and TRBJ2-2, with 14 bases that match TRBD2. The CDR3 is made up of 16 amino acids. Germline V gene lookup returns CDR1 MGHRA and CDR2 YSYEKL. J lost 5 bases, V lost 6 bases, and 5 bases had no gene match. The CDR3 here is CASRRLAGGQTGELFF. The CDR3 DNA sequence: TGCGCCAGCAGGCGACTAGCGGGGGGGCAGACCGGGGAGCTGTTTTTT.

This sequence joins TRBV18 and TRBJ1-2; D uncertain. Germline CDR1 reads KGHSH; CDR2 reads LQKENI. This CDR3 is 13 amino acids long. Trimming pared 6 bases from V and 3 bases from J, leaving 11 bases between. In DNA form, the CDR3 reads TGTGCCAGCTCCGACCAGGCAGACTATGGCTACACCTTC. This encodes CASSDQADYGYTF.

The count of this clone is one. CDR3 nucleotides: TGCGCCAGCAGTCCCCCGCAGCGGAGGGACTGGAATGAGCAGTTCTTC. Protein sequence: CASSPPQRRDWNEQFF. V and J are TRBV10-2 and TRBJ2-1; possibly TRBD2 for D (6 bases). V was shortened by 5 bases and J by 7 bases, with 21 bases between the two germline ends. Per the germline V gene, CDR1 is WSHSY and CDR2 is SAAADI. The CDR3 is 16 residues long.

V gene TRBV21-1 combines with J gene TRBJ2-6; TRBD1, the table's D call, lacks a check against the DNA. TRBV21-1 corresponds to a pseudogene. There are 15 residues in the CDR3. The CDR3 region is CARRRGRVGANVLTF. In nucleotides, the CDR3 is TGTGCCAGGAGAAGGGGAAGGGTGGGGGCCAACGTCCTGACTTTC.

This chain uses TRBV6-5 with TRBJ2-5; D call uncertain. The germline gives CDR1 MNHEY, CDR2 SVGAGI. V lost 0 bases, J lost 14 bases, and 16 bases lay in between. The CDR3 is 13 amino acids. The DNA of the CDR3 is TGTGCCAGCAGTTACTCCCAAAGCCTTGTCCGCTACTTC. Its translation: CASSYSQSLVRYF.

The rearrangement links TRBV7-9 to TRBJ2-1; TRBD2 matches at 12 bases. The CDR3 has 18 residues. CDR1 and CDR2 (germline): SEHNR, FQNEAQ (reference sequence). The trim removed 5 bases at V and 9 bases at J, leaving 17 bases unmatched. The CDR3 bases are TGTGCCAGCAGCGCCCCCTCGCTACTAGCGGGAGGAGGAGGTGAGCAGTTCTTC. Translation gives CASSAPSLLAGGGGEQFF.